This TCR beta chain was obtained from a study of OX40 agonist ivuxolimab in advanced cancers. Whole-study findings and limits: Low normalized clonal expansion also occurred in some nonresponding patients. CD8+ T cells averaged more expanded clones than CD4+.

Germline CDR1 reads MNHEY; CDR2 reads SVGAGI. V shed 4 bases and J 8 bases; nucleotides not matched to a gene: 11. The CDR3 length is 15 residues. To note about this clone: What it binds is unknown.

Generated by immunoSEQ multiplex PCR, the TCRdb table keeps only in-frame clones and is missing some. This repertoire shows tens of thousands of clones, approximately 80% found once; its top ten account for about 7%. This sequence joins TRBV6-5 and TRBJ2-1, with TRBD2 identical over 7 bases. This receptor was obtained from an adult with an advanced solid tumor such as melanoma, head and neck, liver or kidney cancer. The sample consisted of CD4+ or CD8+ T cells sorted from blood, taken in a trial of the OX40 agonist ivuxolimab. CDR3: CASSSRWREWDEQFF. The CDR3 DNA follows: TGTGCCAGCAGTTCCCGATGGCGGGAGTGGGATGAGCAGTTCTTC.